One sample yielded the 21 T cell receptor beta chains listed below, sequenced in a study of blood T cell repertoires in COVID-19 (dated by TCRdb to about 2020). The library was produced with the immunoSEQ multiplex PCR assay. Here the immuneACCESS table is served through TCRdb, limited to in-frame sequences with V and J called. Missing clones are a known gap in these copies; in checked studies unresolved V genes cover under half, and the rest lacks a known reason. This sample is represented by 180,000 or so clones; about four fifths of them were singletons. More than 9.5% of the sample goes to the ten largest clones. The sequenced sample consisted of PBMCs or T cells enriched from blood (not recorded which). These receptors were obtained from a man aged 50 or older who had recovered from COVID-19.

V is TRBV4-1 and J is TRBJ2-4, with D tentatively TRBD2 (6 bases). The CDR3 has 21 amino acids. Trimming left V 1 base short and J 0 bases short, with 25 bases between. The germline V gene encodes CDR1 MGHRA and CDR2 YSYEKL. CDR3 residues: CASSQAPLGRELLIAKNIQYF. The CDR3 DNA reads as TGCGCCAGCAGCCAAGCCCCACTAGGGCGGGAATTACTTATAGCCAAAAACATTCAGTACTTC.

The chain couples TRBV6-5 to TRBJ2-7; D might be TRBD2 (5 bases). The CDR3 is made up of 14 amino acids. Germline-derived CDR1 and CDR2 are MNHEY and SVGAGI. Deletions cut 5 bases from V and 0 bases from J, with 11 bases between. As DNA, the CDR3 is TGTGCCAGCAGTAACCTGGGGAGCTCCTACGAGCAGTACTTC. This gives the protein CASSNLGSSYEQYF.

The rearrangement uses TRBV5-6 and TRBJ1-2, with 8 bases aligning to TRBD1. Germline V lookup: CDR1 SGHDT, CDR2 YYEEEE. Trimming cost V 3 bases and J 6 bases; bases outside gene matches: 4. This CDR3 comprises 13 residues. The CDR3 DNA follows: TGTGCCAGCAGCTCGCCGACAGGGGATGGCTACACCTTC. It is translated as CASSSPTGDGYTF.

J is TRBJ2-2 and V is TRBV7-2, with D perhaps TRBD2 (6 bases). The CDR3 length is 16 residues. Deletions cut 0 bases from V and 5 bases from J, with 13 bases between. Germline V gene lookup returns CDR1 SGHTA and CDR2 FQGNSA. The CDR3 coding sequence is TGTGCCAGCAGCTTAGCGGCGGGGCCTCTGACCGGGGAGCTGTTTTTT. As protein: CASSLAAGPLTGELFF.

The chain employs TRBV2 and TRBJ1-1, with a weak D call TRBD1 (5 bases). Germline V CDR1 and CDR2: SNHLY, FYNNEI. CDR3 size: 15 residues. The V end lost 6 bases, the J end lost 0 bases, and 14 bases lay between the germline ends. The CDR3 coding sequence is TGTGCCAGCAGCCTCAGGGAAGCGATGAACACTGAAGCTTTCTTT. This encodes CASSLREAMNTEAFF.

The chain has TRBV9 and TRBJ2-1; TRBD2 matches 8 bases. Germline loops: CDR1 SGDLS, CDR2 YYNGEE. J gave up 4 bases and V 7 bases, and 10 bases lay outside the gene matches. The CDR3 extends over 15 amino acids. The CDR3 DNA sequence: TGTGCCAGCGATCGGGGTAGCGGGGCATACAATGAGCAGTTCTTC. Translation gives CASDRGSGAYNEQFF.

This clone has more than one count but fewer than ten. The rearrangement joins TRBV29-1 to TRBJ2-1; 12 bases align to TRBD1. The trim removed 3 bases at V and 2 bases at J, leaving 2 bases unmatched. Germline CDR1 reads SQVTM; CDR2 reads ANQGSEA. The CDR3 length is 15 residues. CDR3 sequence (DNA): TGCAGCGTTGAGGGGACAGGGGGCGCCTACAATGAGCAGTTCTTC. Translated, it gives CSVEGTGGAYNEQFF.

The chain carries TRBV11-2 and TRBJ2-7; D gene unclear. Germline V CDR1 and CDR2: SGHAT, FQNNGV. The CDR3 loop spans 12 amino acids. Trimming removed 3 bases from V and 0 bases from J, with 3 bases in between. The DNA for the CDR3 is TGTGCCAGCAGCTTCGTCTCCTACGAGCAGTACTTC. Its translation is CASSFVSYEQYF.

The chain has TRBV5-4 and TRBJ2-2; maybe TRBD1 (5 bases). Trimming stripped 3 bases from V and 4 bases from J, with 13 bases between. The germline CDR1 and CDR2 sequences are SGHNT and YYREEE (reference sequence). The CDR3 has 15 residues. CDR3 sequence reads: CASSSSQGTTGELFF. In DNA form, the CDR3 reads TGTGCCAGCAGCTCCTCCCAGGGAACCACCGGGGAGCTGTTTTTT.

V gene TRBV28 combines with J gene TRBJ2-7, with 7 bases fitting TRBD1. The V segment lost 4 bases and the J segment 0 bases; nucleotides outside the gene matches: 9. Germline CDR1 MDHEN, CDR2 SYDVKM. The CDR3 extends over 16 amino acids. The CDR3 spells CASSSPGTVSSYEQYF. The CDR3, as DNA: TGTGCCAGCAGTTCACCAGGGACAGTCAGCTCCTACGAGCAGTACTTC.

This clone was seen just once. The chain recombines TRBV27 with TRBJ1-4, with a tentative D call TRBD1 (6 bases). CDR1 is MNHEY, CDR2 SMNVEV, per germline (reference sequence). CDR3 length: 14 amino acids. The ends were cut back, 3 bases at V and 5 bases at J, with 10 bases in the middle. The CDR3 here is CASSFGGRNEKLFF. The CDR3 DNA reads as TGTGCCAGCAGTTTCGGGGGGCGGAATGAAAAACTGTTTTTT.

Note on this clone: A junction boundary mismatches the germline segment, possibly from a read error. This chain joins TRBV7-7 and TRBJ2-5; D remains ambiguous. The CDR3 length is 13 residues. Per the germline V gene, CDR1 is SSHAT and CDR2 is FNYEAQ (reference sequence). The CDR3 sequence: CASSTGYQETQYF. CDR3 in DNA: TGTGCTAGCAGTACCGGGTACCAAGAGACCCAGTACTTC.

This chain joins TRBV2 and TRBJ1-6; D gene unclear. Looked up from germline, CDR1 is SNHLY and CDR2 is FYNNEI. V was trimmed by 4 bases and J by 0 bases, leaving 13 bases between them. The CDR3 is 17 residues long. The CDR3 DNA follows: TGTGCCAGCAGTGTTATGCAAGCGAGCTCCTATAATTCACCCCTCCACTTT. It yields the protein CASSVMQASSYNSPLHF.

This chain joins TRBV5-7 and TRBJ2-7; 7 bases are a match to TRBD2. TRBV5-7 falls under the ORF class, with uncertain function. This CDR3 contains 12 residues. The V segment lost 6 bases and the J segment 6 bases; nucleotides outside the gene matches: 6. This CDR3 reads CASNCGSAEQYF. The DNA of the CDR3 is TGTGCCAGCAATTGCGGGAGCGCCGAGCAGTACTTC.

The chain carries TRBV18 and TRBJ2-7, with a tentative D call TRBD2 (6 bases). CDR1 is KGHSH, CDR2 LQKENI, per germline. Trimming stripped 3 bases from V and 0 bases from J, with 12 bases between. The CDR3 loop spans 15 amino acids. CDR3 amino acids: CASSPARGSSYEQYF. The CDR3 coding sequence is TGTGCCAGCTCACCGGCCCGGGGGAGCTCCTACGAGCAGTACTTC.

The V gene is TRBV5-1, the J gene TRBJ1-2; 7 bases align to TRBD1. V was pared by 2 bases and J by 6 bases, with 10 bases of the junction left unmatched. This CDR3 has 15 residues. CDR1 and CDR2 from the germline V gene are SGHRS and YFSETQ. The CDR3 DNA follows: TGCGCCAGCAGCTTCGGACAGGACTCTCGAAATGGCTACACCTTC. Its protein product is CASSFGQDSRNGYTF.

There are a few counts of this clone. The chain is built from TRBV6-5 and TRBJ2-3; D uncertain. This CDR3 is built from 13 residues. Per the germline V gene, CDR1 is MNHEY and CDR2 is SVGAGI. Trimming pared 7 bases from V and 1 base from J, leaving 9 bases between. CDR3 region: CASTSSGTDTQYF. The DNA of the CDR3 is TGTGCCAGCACCTCGAGCGGCACAGATACGCAGTATTTT.

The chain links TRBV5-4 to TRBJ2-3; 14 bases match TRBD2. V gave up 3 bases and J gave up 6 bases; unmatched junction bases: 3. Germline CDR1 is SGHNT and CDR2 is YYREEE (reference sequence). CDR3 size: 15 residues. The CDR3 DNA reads TGTGCCAGCAGCTCTGGGACTAGCGGGAGTGATACGCAGTATTTT. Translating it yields CASSSGTSGSDTQYF.

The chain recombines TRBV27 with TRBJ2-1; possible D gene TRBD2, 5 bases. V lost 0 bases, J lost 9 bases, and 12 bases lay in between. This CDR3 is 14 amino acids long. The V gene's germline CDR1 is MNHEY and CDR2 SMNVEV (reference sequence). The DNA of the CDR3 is TGTGCCAGCAGTTTATCACGGGGTCACGGTGAGCAGTTCTTC. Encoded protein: CASSLSRGHGEQFF.

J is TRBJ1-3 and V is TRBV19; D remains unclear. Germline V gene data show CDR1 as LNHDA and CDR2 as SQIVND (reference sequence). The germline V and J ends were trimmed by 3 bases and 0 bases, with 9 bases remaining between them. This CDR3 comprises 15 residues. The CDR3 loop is CASSMGSHSGNTIYF. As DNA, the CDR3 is TGTGCCAGTAGTATGGGCAGCCACTCTGGAAACACCATATATTTT.

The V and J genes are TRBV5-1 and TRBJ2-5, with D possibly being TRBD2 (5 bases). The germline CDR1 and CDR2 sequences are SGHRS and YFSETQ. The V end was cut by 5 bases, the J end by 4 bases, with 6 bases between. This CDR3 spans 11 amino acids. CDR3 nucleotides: TGCGCCAGCAGGGAGGTAGAGACCCAGTACTTC. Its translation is CASREVETQYF. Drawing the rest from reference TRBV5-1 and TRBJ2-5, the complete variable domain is KAGVTQTPRYLIKTRGQQVTLSCSPISGHRSVSWYQQTPGQGLQFLFEYFSETQRNKGNFPGRFSGRQFSNSRSEMNVSTLELGDSALYLCASREVETQYFGPGTRLLVL.